Each of the 17 T cell receptor beta chains below was sequenced from the same sample in a study of type 1 regulatory T cells. In TCRdb, the reads were re-called with MiXCR into one record per CDR3 protein. The sample holds tens of thousands of distinct CDR3 sequences, around 21% seen once. The antigens for these receptors are not known. Study findings and constraints: Type 1 regulatory T cells had a more restricted TCR repertoire than non-type 1 regulatory T cells.

The sample was cultured type 1 regulatory T (Tr1) cells, either the whole culture or a sorted fraction (not recorded which). These TCRs come from a human donor in good health.

This clonotype was counted a few times. The CDR3 protein is CAISESREPPRDEQFF. In DNA form, the CDR3 reads TGTGCCATCAGTGAATCCCGCGAACCCCCCCGGGATGAGCAGTTCTTC. This chain links TRBV10-3 with TRBJ2-1; D unresolved. The V end lost 3 bases, the J end lost 8 bases, and 20 bases lay between the germline ends. This CDR3 is 16 amino acids long. Germline assignment: CDR1 ENHRY and CDR2 SYGVKD.

The chain has TRBV29-1 and TRBJ1-1; 7 nucleotides agree with TRBD1. Germline V gives CDR1 SQVTM, CDR2 ANQGSEA. The CDR3 has 13 residues. Germline trimming cut 7 bases from V and 4 bases from J; bases unmatched to any gene: 9. The CDR3 region has the DNA TGCAGCGCTTTAGACAGGGCGGTCACTGAAGCTTTCTTT. Amino acid sequence: CSALDRAVTEAFF. Full variable domain (remainder filled in from reference TRBV29-1 and TRBJ1-1): SAVISQKPSRDICQRGTSLTIQCQVDSQVTMMFWYRQQPGQSLTLIATANQGSEATYESGFVIDKFPISRPNLTFSTLTVSNMSPEDSSIYLCSALDRAVTEAFFGQGTRLTVV.

This clonotype was seen ten or more times. The chain has TRBV5-1 and TRBJ1-4; D not resolved. The CDR3 extends over 13 amino acids. The V gene lost 7 bases and the J gene lost 3 bases, with 10 bases spanning the gap. CDR1 is SGHRS, CDR2 YFSETQ, per germline. The CDR3 DNA is TGCGCCAGCCGGGCTGCCGCTAATGAAAAACTGTTTTTT. Amino acids: CASRAAANEKLFF.

This chain connects TRBV2 to TRBJ1-5; weak D call: TRBD1 (6 bases). This CDR3 region has 13 residues. V gave up 7 bases and J gave up 7 bases, with 14 bases separating them. Germline V gene data show CDR1 as SNHLY and CDR2 as FYNNEI. CDR3 nucleotide sequence: TGTGCCAGCACCCGAGAGGGGGACCAGCCCCAGCATTTT. Amino acid sequence: CASTREGDQPQHF.

This clonotype has just a few counts. CDR3 region: CASSLEAGRGTGELFF. Here the CDR3 DNA reads TGTGCCAGCAGCTTGGAGGCGGGAAGAGGAACCGGGGAGCTGTTTTTT. The chain joins TRBV7-6 to TRBJ2-2; a possible D gene is TRBD2 (6 bases). The V end was cut by 3 bases, the J end by 5 bases, with 16 bases between. Germline assignment: CDR1 SGHVS and CDR2 FNYEAQ. The CDR3 has 16 residues.

This clonotype was detected only a few times. The rearrangement links TRBV29-1 to TRBJ1-1; 10 bases map to TRBD1. V shed 7 bases, J shed 2 bases, and the junction held 4 bases outside the gene matches. The CDR3 totals 13 residues. In germline, CDR1 is SQVTM, CDR2 ANQGSEA. This CDR3 is CSAMTGGNTEAFF. Written as DNA, the CDR3 is TGCAGCGCCATGACAGGGGGCAACACTGAAGCTTTCTTT.

In this sample, this clonotype is medium-sized. The J gene is TRBJ2-7, the V gene TRBV5-1, with D possibly TRBD1 on 5 matching bases. There are 14 residues in the CDR3. CDR1 is SGHRS, CDR2 YFSETQ, per germline. With 5 bases removed from V and 1 base from J, the gap between germline ends came to 13 bases. CDR3 DNA sequence: TGCGCCAGCAGACGAGAAGGACAATCCTACGAGCAGTACTTC. As protein: CASRREGQSYEQYF.

Only a few counts were recorded for this clonotype. V gene TRBV5-1 combines with J gene TRBJ2-3; TRBD1 might be the D (6 bases). The germline V gene encodes CDR1 SGHRS and CDR2 YFSETQ. The V and J ends lost 1 base and 3 bases respectively, with 15 bases between them. This CDR3 contains 16 residues. In DNA form, the CDR3 reads TGCGCCAGCAGCTTGACAGGGTTGGGGTGGACAGATACGCAGTATTTT. Its translation: CASSLTGLGWTDTQYF.

This clonotype was observed a few times. The chain recombines TRBV6-5 with TRBJ1-6; TRBD1 matches 9 bases. This CDR3 has 18 amino acids. In germline, CDR1 is MNHEY, CDR2 SVGAGI. V was clipped by 2 bases and J by 5 bases; unmatched bases: 10. The CDR3 sequence: CASSYRLYRGQDNSPLHF. The CDR3 DNA reads as TGTGCCAGCAGTTACAGATTATACAGGGGGCAGGATAATTCACCCCTCCACTTT.

Many counts were recorded for this clonotype. The chain has TRBV18 and TRBJ2-3; D not resolved. Trimming took off 0 bases at V and 0 bases at J, with 4 bases between the two ends. The CDR3 contains 14 residues. In germline, CDR1 is KGHSH, CDR2 LQKENI. This CDR3 is CASSPPISTDTQYF. The CDR3 nucleotides are TGTGCCAGCTCACCACCGATTAGCACAGATACGCAGTATTTT. Using reference TRBV18 and TRBJ2-3 for the parts outside the CDR3, the full variable domain is NAGVMQNPRHLVRRRGQEARLRCSPMKGHSHVYWYRQLPEEGLKFMVYLQKENIIDESGMPKERFSAEFPKEGPSILRIQQVVRGDSAAYFCASSPPISTDTQYFGPGTRLTVL.

This clonotype was counted only a few times. The chain couples TRBV5-1 to TRBJ1-1; D is uncertain. CDR3 length equals 13 residues. The germline gives CDR1 SGHRS, CDR2 YFSETQ. V was cut by 4 bases and J by 4 bases, with 11 bases left in between. The CDR3 loop is CASSEIGVTEAFF. The CDR3 DNA sequence: TGCGCCAGCAGCGAGATCGGCGTCACTGAAGCTTTCTTT.

This chain connects TRBV20-1 to TRBJ2-7; maybe TRBD2 (5 bases). The CDR3 consists of 12 residues. V lost 0 bases and J lost 5, with 8 bases in between. From germline, CDR1 is DFQATT and CDR2 SNEGSKA (reference sequence). The CDR3 DNA sequence: TGCAGTGCTAGAGAGACTATTAACGAGCAGTACTTC. Protein product: CSARETINEQYF.

This sequence joins TRBV10-3 and TRBJ2-1, with 8 bases that match TRBD2. V trimming: 3 bases; J trimming: 6 bases; junction bases outside the gene matches: 4. The CDR3 has 14 amino acids. Germline V gene sequence: CDR1 ENHRY, CDR2 SYGVKD. The CDR3 DNA is TGTGCCATCAGTGAACAGACTAGCGTCAATGAGCAGTTCTTC. Its translation is CAISEQTSVNEQFF.

This clonotype was picked up a small number of times. This sequence joins TRBV20-1 and TRBJ2-3; a possible D gene is TRBD2 (6 bases). This CDR3 is 15 amino acids long. The V end was cut by 2 bases, the J end by 1 base, with 13 bases between. Germline CDR1 is DFQATT and CDR2 is SNEGSKA (reference sequence). CDR3 sequence reads: CSARSPGLGTDTQYF. Here the CDR3 DNA reads TGCAGTGCTAGATCACCGGGACTGGGCACAGATACGCAGTATTTT.

The sample holds many counts of this clonotype. The chain recombines TRBV19 with TRBJ2-7; the match to TRBD1 covers 7 bases. The CDR3 is 13 amino acids. The trim removed 5 bases at V and 2 bases at J, leaving 3 bases unmatched. Germline assignment: CDR1 LNHDA and CDR2 SQIVND (reference sequence). The CDR3 protein is CASSLRGPYEQYF. CDR3 nucleotide sequence: TGTGCCAGTAGTTTGAGGGGGCCCTACGAGCAGTACTTC.

The chain couples TRBV6-6 to TRBJ2-7, with D possibly matching TRBD2 (5 bases). The V and J ends lost 5 bases and 3 bases respectively, with 8 bases between them. CDR3 size: 12 residues. Germline V gene lookup returns CDR1 MNHNY and CDR2 SVGAGI (reference sequence). The CDR3 loop is CASSVRDYEQYF. For the CDR3, the DNA is TGTGCCAGCAGTGTACGGGACTACGAGCAGTACTTC.

The chain couples TRBV20-1 to TRBJ2-2; 10 nucleotides agree with TRBD1. Germline CDR1 reads DFQATT; CDR2 reads SNEGSKA (reference sequence). CDR3 length: 16 amino acids. With 0 bases clipped from V and 7 bases from J, the junction kept 8 bases outside the gene matches. The CDR3 is CSARDSRTGGNGELFF. DNA for the CDR3: TGCAGTGCTAGAGATTCTAGGACAGGGGGGAACGGGGAGCTGTTTTTT.